Listed here is a single TCR beta chain. In the authors' methods: From reference gene primer amplification, estimates of nucleated cell counts were derived. The data were produced by immunoSEQ multiplex PCR, yet TCRdb's version contains in-frame clones alone and is incomplete. Clonal size and the V and J genes are those of that table, whereas D and trimming came from the DNA. This sample has over 200,000 clones; 65% to 85% occur once, and the top ten carry 4% to 5.5%. These data come from a study of blood T cell repertoires in COVID-19. Across the whole study: Samples taken during acute and convalescent COVID-19 were collected in the United States, Italy and Spain. Nucleic acid was either cDNA or gDNA, and it came from T cells, B-cell-depleted T cells, or PBMCs.

After removal of 4 bases from V and 4 bases from J, the junction contained 7 bases not matched to a gene. The germline CDR1 and CDR2 sequences are SGDLS and YYNGEE. The CDR3 consists of 15 residues. Sequenced material: peripheral blood. This chain joins TRBV9 and TRBJ2-2, with 7 positions matching TRBD1. The clonotype originates from a man in his forties or fifties with active or convalescent COVID-19. The CDR3, as DNA: TGTGCCAGCAGCTCGAGGCCAGGGGGCACCGGGGAGCTGTTTTTT. The encoded protein is CASSSRPGGTGELFF.